This is a list of T cell receptor beta chains from one sample in a study of blood T cells in healthy people across ages. TCRdb processed the 5' RACE reads anew with MiXCR; each CDR3 protein has one entry. The data show about a million distinct CDR3 sequences, roughly 50% seen once. Source material: blood. The receptor set was obtained from a man aged 30-40 years in good health. Both conserved end residues are part of each CDR3. D genes are given only for firm matches. The size field is filled for only some rows; it gives once, few, many or a size class.

j_call d_call v_call clone_size cdr3_aa cdr3_nt
TRBJ2-3 TRBD2 TRBV28 NA CASSPRLAGEPTDTQYF TGTGCCAGCAGTCCACGACTAGCGGGGGAGCCCACAGATACGCAGTATTTT
TRBJ1-6 NA TRBV12-3/TRBV12-4 NA CASSKPAGASGNSPLHF TGTGCCAGCAGCAAACCCGCAGGGGCGAGCGGAAATTCACCCCTCCACTTT
TRBJ1-1 NA TRBV4-2 few CASSQDPMNTEAFF TGTGCCAGCAGCCAAGATCCCATGAACACTGAAGCTTTCTTT
TRBJ2-2 TRBD1 TRBV4-3 NA CASTLTGGVWTGELFF TGCGCCAGCACCTTAACAGGGGGCGTTTGGACCGGGGAGCTGTTTTTT
TRBJ1-1 NA TRBV27 NA CASTKPGSEAFF TGTGCCAGCACCAAGCCCGGGAGTGAAGCTTTCTTT
TRBJ2-1 NA TRBV5-1 few CASSTGWAGDEQFF TGCGCCAGCAGCACAGGGTGGGCTGGGGATGAGCAGTTCTTC
TRBJ1-5 NA TRBV4-2 NA CASSQTKTYSNQPQHF TGTGCCAGCAGCCAGACAAAGACCTATAGCAATCAGCCCCAGCATTTT
TRBJ2-7 NA TRBV9 NA CASSVEGQPGDEQCF TGTGCCAGCAGCGTAGAGGGGCAGCCGGGAGACGAGCAGTGCTTC
TRBJ2-7 NA TRBV12-3/TRBV12-4 NA CASSLYGYSGYEQYF TGTGCCAGCAGTTTATATGGCTACTCAGGCTACGAGCAGTACTTC
TRBJ1-5 NA TRBV6-1 NA CASSEEGVGNQPQHF TGTGCCAGCAGTGAAGAAGGGGTCGGTAATCAGCCCCAGCATTTT
TRBJ2-5 NA TRBV5-1 few CASSLGGASQETQYF TGCGCCAGCAGCTTGGGGGGGGCCTCCCAAGAGACCCAGTACTTC
TRBJ2-3 TRBD2 TRBV5-5 NA CASSLTSTSGRDTQYF TGTGCCAGCAGCTTGACCTCCACTAGCGGGAGGGATACGCAGTATTTT
TRBJ2-7 NA TRBV6-5 few CASSARLETYEQYF TGTGCCAGCAGCGCCCGACTCGAGACCTACGAGCAGTACTTC
TRBJ2-5 TRBD2 TRBV27 NA CASSSPLAGQETQYF TGTGCCAGCAGTTCCCCTTTAGCGGGGCAAGAGACCCAGTACTTC
TRBJ1-1 NA TRBV27 few CASSNQGGEPEAFF TGTGCCAGCAGTAACCAGGGCGGTGAACCTGAAGCTTTCTTT
TRBJ1-1 NA TRBV6-5 NA CASRYAGTLMNTEAFF TGTGCCAGCAGATACGCGGGGACACTCATGAACACTGAAGCTTTCTTT
TRBJ1-4 TRBD1 TRBV9 NA CASSVEGQGSEKLFF TGTGCCAGCAGCGTGGAGGGACAGGGGAGTGAAAAACTGTTTTTT
TRBJ2-2 NA TRBV5-1 NA CAGYPDDWRTGELFF TGCGCCGGCTATCCTGACGACTGGCGGACCGGGGAGCTGTTTTTT
TRBJ2-7 NA TRBV29-1 NA CSVEDPPYEQYF TGCAGCGTTGAAGATCCTCCCTACGAGCAGTACTTC
TRBJ2-3 NA TRBV18 NA CASSPSVGDTQYF TGTGCCAGCTCACCGTCGGTCGGTGATACGCAGTATTTT
TRBJ2-1 TRBD2 TRBV9 NA CASSAQRLAGGSEQFF TGTGCCAGCAGCGCCCAGAGACTAGCGGGGGGTAGTGAGCAGTTCTTC
TRBJ2-7 NA TRBV7-9 NA CASSSLGVDWEQYF TGTGCCAGCAGCTCACTGGGGGTGGACTGGGAGCAGTACTTC
TRBJ2-7 NA TRBV30 NA CAWTVNYEQYF TGTGCCTGGACAGTGAACTACGAGCAGTACTTC
TRBJ2-7 NA TRBV27 NA CASSAQTGPYEQYF TGTGCCAGCAGTGCGCAAACAGGGCCCTACGAGCAGTACTTC
TRBJ2-1 TRBD2 TRBV30 NA CAWSVAGSSYNEQFF TGTGCCTGGAGTGTAGCGGGGAGCTCCTACAATGAGCAGTTCTTC
TRBJ2-5 NA TRBV20-1 NA CSANGGGQETQYF TGCAGTGCTAATGGAGGGGGCCAAGAGACCCAGTACTTC
TRBJ2-5 NA TRBV14 NA CASSQVFETQYF TGTGCCAGCAGCCAAGTTTTCGAGACCCAGTACTTC
TRBJ1-2 TRBD1 TRBV24-1 NA CATSDMAGGKSYGYTF TGTGCCACCAGTGATATGGCAGGGGGCAAGAGCTATGGCTACACCTTC
TRBJ1-1 NA TRBV6-2/TRBV6-3 many CASRGGLNTEAFF TGTGCCAGCAGAGGGGGGTTGAACACTGAAGCTTTCTTT
TRBJ2-7 NA TRBV29-1 few CSVELPGGNYEQYF TGCAGCGTTGAACTACCAGGGGGGAACTACGAGCAGTACTTC
TRBJ2-2 TRBD2 TRBV3-1 NA CASSQVRLAGVNTGELFF TGTGCCAGCAGCCAAGTGCGTCTAGCGGGGGTTAACACCGGGGAGCTGTTTTTT
TRBJ2-1 NA TRBV5-1 NA CASSLFGANEQFF TGCGCCAGCAGCTTGTTTGGAGCCAATGAGCAGTTCTTC
TRBJ2-1 TRBD1 TRBV25-1 many CASMGQFHNEQFF TGTGCCAGCATGGGACAGTTCCACAATGAGCAGTTCTTC
TRBJ2-7 NA TRBV4-1 NA CASSQARDSYYEQYF TGCGCCAGCAGCCAAGCCCGGGACTCCTACTACGAGCAGTACTTC
TRBJ2-1 TRBD2 TRBV7-2 few CASSFAAGDPYNEQFF TGTGCCAGCAGCTTCGCAGCGGGGGACCCCTACAATGAGCAGTTCTTC
TRBJ2-5 NA TRBV20-1 NA CSARVLTNGDETQYF TGCAGTGCTAGGGTATTAACTAACGGGGACGAGACCCAGTACTTC
TRBJ2-3 NA TRBV7-2 few CASSWGGADTQYF TGTGCCAGCAGCTGGGGTGGGGCTGATACGCAGTATTTT
TRBJ1-5 NA TRBV6-6 NA CASSYQGHQPQHF TGTGCCAGCAGTTACCAGGGCCATCAGCCCCAGCATTTT
TRBJ2-7 NA TRBV27 NA CASSLSGPNYEQYF TGTGCCAGCAGTTTATCGGGACCGAACTACGAGCAGTACTTC
TRBJ2-3 NA TRBV13 once CASSLGARGTTDTQYF TGTGCCAGCAGCTTGGGAGCAAGGGGGACCACAGATACGCAGTATTTT
TRBJ1-4 NA TRBV20-1 NA CSAPTLTGPNEKLFF TGCAGTGCTCCCACCTTAACAGGCCCTAATGAAAAACTGTTTTTT
TRBJ2-2 TRBD1 TRBV6-1 NA CASSEPGQGVYGELFF TGTGCCAGCAGTGAGCCGGGACAGGGGGTATACGGGGAGCTGTTTTTT
TRBJ1-5 TRBD1 TRBV28 NA CASSRRTGTVGQPQHF TGTGCCAGCAGCCGACGGACAGGGACGGTGGGTCAGCCCCAGCATTTT
TRBJ2-1 TRBD1 TRBV29-1 NA CSVGRTGADEQFF TGCAGCGTTGGCCGCACAGGGGCGGATGAGCAGTTCTTC
TRBJ2-5 NA TRBV11-2 once CASSLWGVQETQYF TGTGCCAGCAGCTTATGGGGTGTACAAGAGACCCAGTACTTC
TRBJ2-1 TRBD2 TRBV6-1 NA CASRGLAGKGSYNEQFF TGTGCCAGCAGGGGACTAGCGGGAAAGGGGTCCTACAATGAGCAGTTCTTC